The next 26 T cell receptor beta chains were all read from a single sample in a study of shared clonotypes between healthy human individuals. TCRdb's table, derived via immunoSEQ multiplex PCR, lists solely in-frame clones and lacks some. The table has more than 1.2 million clones, around 98.5% seen once. The sequencing input was naive CD4+ T cells sorted from blood. Subset given: CD45RA+ positively selected. The receptors stem from a man younger than 45 in good health.

The chain uses TRBV7-9 and TRBJ1-2, with D possibly matching TRBD1 (5 bases). Trimming took 4 bases from V and 5 from J, leaving 11 bases between them. Germline values: CDR1 SEHNR, CDR2 FQNEAQ (reference sequence). The CDR3 extends over 13 amino acids. As DNA, the CDR3 is TGTGCCAGCAGCTCGACAGAAGATTATGGCTACACCTTC. Encoded protein: CASSSTEDYGYTF.

The chain couples TRBV10-3 to TRBJ1-5; D is undetermined. This CDR3 is 14 amino acids long. Trimming removed 2 bases at V and 1 base at J, with 6 bases between. CDR1 ENHRY and CDR2 SYGVKD come from the germline V gene. CDR3 sequence reads: CAISEAQSNQPQHF. CDR3 sequence (DNA): TGTGCCATCAGTGAGGCCCAGAGCAATCAGCCCCAGCATTTT.

This clone was detected only once. This chain links TRBV11-2 with TRBJ2-3; D is tentatively TRBD1 or TRBD2 (6 bases each). Germline loops: CDR1 SGHAT, CDR2 FQNNGV. V lost 1 base and J 2 bases, leaving 16 bases between the germline ends. This CDR3 region has 17 residues. The CDR3 loop is CASSLVWGAPPTDTQYF. CDR3 DNA sequence: TGTGCCAGCAGCTTAGTATGGGGGGCCCCCCCCACAGATACGCAGTATTTT. Filled out from reference TRBV11-2 and TRBJ2-3, the complete variable domain reads EAGVAQSPRYKIIEKRQSVAFWCNPISGHATLYWYQQILGQGPKLLIQFQNNGVVDDSQLPKDRFSAERLKGVDSTLKIQPAKLEDSAVYLCASSLVWGAPPTDTQYFGPGTRLTVL.

The rearrangement uses TRBV6-5 and TRBJ2-1, with TRBD2 matching over 9 bases. Germline CDR1 reads MNHEY; CDR2 reads SVGAGI. CDR3 length equals 14 residues. The ends lost 6 bases at V and 6 bases at J; junction bases unmatched: 6. The CDR3 loop is CASRSGGRGNEQFF. The DNA for the CDR3 is TGTGCCAGCAGGTCCGGCGGGAGGGGCAATGAGCAGTTCTTC.

The chain's CDR3 is CASSTRRLYNEQFF. In nucleotides, the CDR3 is TGTGCCAGCAGCACTAGACGCTTATACAATGAGCAGTTCTTC. The chain is built from TRBV5-6 and TRBJ2-1; maybe TRBD2 (5 bases). Trimming cost V 4 bases and J 4 bases, with 12 bases left between them. The CDR3 runs 14 residues. CDR1 SGHDT and CDR2 YYEEEE come from the germline V gene.

CDR3 residues: CAISEARANTGELFF. Here the CDR3 DNA reads TGTGCCATCAGTGAAGCAAGGGCGAACACCGGGGAGCTGTTTTTT. The rearrangement links TRBV10-3 to TRBJ2-2; D gene ambiguous. V was shortened by 3 bases and J by 0 bases, with 8 bases between the two germline ends. The CDR3 runs to 15 residues. From germline, CDR1 is ENHRY and CDR2 SYGVKD.

This rearrangement joins TRBV11-2 to TRBJ2-3; the match to TRBD1 covers 7 bases. Germline V CDR1 and CDR2: SGHAT, FQNNGV. The CDR3 runs 16 residues. V lost 5 bases to trimming and J lost 2 bases; unmatched junction nucleotides: 10. This chain's CDR3 is CASSPQGGWITDTQYF. CDR3 coding DNA: TGTGCCAGCAGCCCCCAAGGGGGCTGGATCACAGATACGCAGTATTTT.

The V gene is TRBV5-1, the J gene TRBJ2-1, with 16 bases fitting TRBD2. Trimming cost V 0 bases and J 8 bases; bases outside gene matches: 5. This CDR3 is 17 amino acids long. Germline V gene sequence: CDR1 SGHRS, CDR2 YFSETQ. CDR3 in DNA: TGCGCCAGCAGCTTGGGGGGACTAGCGGGAGGGCCCCATGAGCAGTTCTTC. Translated, it gives CASSLGGLAGGPHEQFF.

The chain joins TRBV28 to TRBJ2-7; either TRBD1 or TRBD2 may fit D (5 bases each). CDR3 size: 13 residues. V was trimmed by 8 bases and J by 3 bases, leaving 14 bases between them. Germline lookup yields CDR1 MDHEN and CDR2 SYDVKM. The DNA for the CDR3 is TGTGCCAGCTTGCCGGGACGACACTACGAGCAGTACTTC. Translation gives CASLPGRHYEQYF.

The count of this clone is one. The V gene is TRBV27, the J gene TRBJ1-1; possible D gene TRBD1, 6 bases. Germline V gives CDR1 MNHEY, CDR2 SMNVEV (reference sequence). V lost 4 bases and J 5 bases, leaving 14 bases between the germline ends. The CDR3 has 14 amino acids. DNA for the CDR3: TGTGCCAGCAGTTATCAGGGGCGACGGACTGAAGCTTTCTTT. This codes for CASSYQGRRTEAFF.

The genes are TRBV5-1 and TRBJ2-3; maybe TRBD1 (6 bases). The CDR3 is 15 amino acids. V was shortened by 10 bases and J by 3 bases, with 21 bases between the two germline ends. The germline V gene encodes CDR1 SGHRS and CDR2 YFSETQ. The DNA for the CDR3 is TGCGCCGGCACGACCTCAGGGGCGAAGACAGATACGCAGTATTTT. Translating it yields CAGTTSGAKTDTQYF. The variable domain in full, with the rest retrieved from reference TRBV5-1 and TRBJ2-3, is KAGVTQTPRYLIKTRGQQVTLSCSPISGHRSVSWYQQTPGQGLQFLFEYFSETQRNKGNFPGRFSGRQFSNSRSEMNVSTLELGDSALYLCAGTTSGAKTDTQYFGPGTRLTVL.

The chain couples TRBV29-1 to TRBJ1-1; tentatively, D is TRBD1 (6 bases). This CDR3 is built from 11 residues. V lost 3 bases to trimming and J lost 6 bases, with 8 bases between them. CDR1 and CDR2 (germline): SQVTM, ANQGSEA. CDR3 sequence (DNA): TGCAGCGTTGACAACAGGGCTGAAGCTTTCTTT. Translation: CSVDNRAEAFF.

V usage is TRBV4-2 and J usage is TRBJ1-2, with D tentatively TRBD1 (5 bases). The ends were cut back, 2 bases at V and 2 bases at J, with 12 bases in the middle. The CDR3 covers 15 residues. CDR1 and CDR2 (germline): LGHNA, YNFKEQ. The CDR3 spells CASSQQQDLNYGYTF. CDR3 nucleotide sequence: TGTGCCAGCAGCCAACAACAGGATCTCAACTATGGCTACACCTTC.

The J gene is TRBJ2-2, the V gene TRBV7-9, with D maybe TRBD1 (6 bases). The germline gives CDR1 SEHNR, CDR2 FQNEAQ (reference sequence). This CDR3 contains 18 residues. Trimming cost V 8 bases and J 7 bases, with 29 bases left between them. As DNA, the CDR3 is TGTGCCAGCCCTGGACAGAGAAATAGTAGCGTACCGAACGGGGAGCTGTTTTTT. Its protein is CASPGQRNSSVPNGELFF.

The chain is built from TRBV5-4 and TRBJ2-5, with TRBD2 as a possible D gene (5 bases). The CDR3 contains 13 residues. CDR1 is SGHNT, CDR2 YYREEE, per germline (reference sequence). Trimming pared 4 bases from V and 2 bases from J, leaving 9 bases between. The DNA for the CDR3 is TGTGCCAGCAGCGTGCCGGGACAAGAGACCCAGTACTTC. Translation: CASSVPGQETQYF. Full variable domain (rest looked up from reference TRBV5-4 and TRBJ2-5): ETGVTQSPTHLIKTRGQQVTLRCSSQSGHNTVSWYQQALGQGPQFIFQYYREEENGRGNFPPRFSGLQFPNYSSELNVNALELDDSALYLCASSVPGQETQYFGPGTRLLVL.

Turning to this clone: Other nucleotide sequences from this sample produce the same CDR3. V usage is TRBV9 and J usage is TRBJ2-3; 7 bases match TRBD2. Germline-derived CDR1 and CDR2 are SGDLS and YYNGEE. The CDR3 loop spans 15 amino acids. With V trimmed by 1 base and J by 3 bases, 5 bases remained unmatched. The CDR3 region has the DNA TGTGCCAGCAGCGTATCCCCGGGAGGAACAGATACGCAGTATTTT. This gives the protein CASSVSPGGTDTQYF.

The genes are TRBV5-5 and TRBJ2-1; no clear D gene. Trimming removed 0 bases at V and 0 bases at J, with 10 bases between. The germline V gene has CDR1 SGHKS and CDR2 YYEKEE (reference sequence). This CDR3 has 16 residues. This CDR3 is CASSLVWLNSYNEQFF. In DNA form, the CDR3 reads TGTGCCAGCAGCTTGGTGTGGTTAAACTCCTACAATGAGCAGTTCTTC.

V and J are TRBV9 and TRBJ2-7; 9 bases are a match to TRBD1. This CDR3 has 17 amino acids. CDR1 SGDLS and CDR2 YYNGEE come from the germline V gene. The junction had 13 bases not matched to a gene; V was cut back by 0 bases and J by 6 bases. The CDR3 loop reads CASSVAGQGWEGSEQYF. In DNA, the CDR3 is TGTGCCAGCAGCGTAGCCGGACAGGGGTGGGAAGGTAGCGAGCAGTACTTC.

Comments on this clone: At one boundary the junction diverges from the germline segment, which might be a read error. The J gene is TRBJ1-4, the V gene TRBV15; TRBD1 is a possible D gene (5 bases). Germline V lookup: CDR1 LNHNV, CDR2 YYDKDF (reference sequence). The CDR3 sequence is 14 residues long. CDR3 sequence (DNA): TGTGCCATCAGCAAAGACAGTTTTGGGGAAAAACTGTTTTTT. This translates into CAISKDSFGEKLFF.

This clone was seen a single time. This chain joins TRBV7-9 and TRBJ2-7; TRBD2 is a possible D gene (7 bases). V dropped 1 base and J dropped 3 bases, with 13 bases sitting between them. From germline, CDR1 is SEHNR and CDR2 FQNEAQ (reference sequence). The CDR3 loop spans 15 amino acids. CDR3 sequence (DNA): TGTGCCAGCAGCTTAGTGCAGGGGAGGGGCTACGAGCAGTACTTC. Its protein is CASSLVQGRGYEQYF.

The genes are TRBV19 and TRBJ2-5; 7 nucleotides match TRBD1. This CDR3 spans 16 amino acids. The ends lost 0 bases at V and 5 bases at J; junction bases unmatched: 9. Germline V lookup: CDR1 LNHDA, CDR2 SQIVND (reference sequence). CDR3 residues: CASSIDSGRGQETQYF. CDR3 in DNA: TGTGCCAGTAGTATAGATTCTGGAAGGGGGCAGGAGACCCAGTACTTC.

The table lists this clone with a count of one. This chain's CDR3 is CASRPGTGPYEQYF. The CDR3 region has the DNA TGTGCCAGCAGGCCCGGGACAGGGCCCTACGAGCAGTACTTC. The genes are TRBV6-1 and TRBJ2-7, with 9 bases fitting TRBD1. CDR3 length equals 14 residues. Losses at the gene ends were 6 bases for V and 2 bases for J; bases not matched to a gene: 5. In germline, CDR1 is MNHNS, CDR2 SASEGT.

The gene calls are TRBV6-1 and TRBJ2-3; no clear D gene. Germline CDR1 reads MNHNS; CDR2 reads SASEGT. Trimming removed 3 bases from V and 6 bases from J, with 7 bases in between. CDR3 size: 12 residues. CDR3 nucleotides: TGTGCCAGCAGTGATGCGGCGGATACGCAGTATTTT. Translating it yields CASSDAADTQYF.

The chain joins TRBV2 to TRBJ2-7, with D perhaps being TRBD1 or TRBD2 (5 bases each). From germline, CDR1 is SNHLY and CDR2 FYNNEI. Trimming took 8 bases from V and 2 from J, leaving 13 bases between them. CDR3 size: 13 residues. CDR3 sequence reads: CASDGTDPYEQYF. CDR3 DNA sequence: TGTGCCAGCGACGGGACGGATCCCTACGAGCAGTACTTC.

The chain joins TRBV9 to TRBJ2-5; TRBD2 agrees at 10 bases. There are 15 residues in the CDR3. Germline lookup yields CDR1 SGDLS and CDR2 YYNGEE. Trimming removed 6 bases from V and 5 bases from J; junction bases left unmatched: 10. The CDR3: CASNLGLAEGETQYF. CDR3 coding DNA: TGTGCCAGCAACCTCGGACTAGCGGAGGGTGAGACCCAGTACTTC.

The chain combines TRBV7-9 with TRBJ1-2; D may be TRBD1 (5 bases). Germline CDR1 SEHNR, CDR2 FQNEAQ (reference sequence). The ends were cut back, 5 bases at V and 2 bases at J, with 15 bases in the middle. CDR3 size: 15 residues. The CDR3 is CASSPTGSLNYGYTF. The CDR3 nucleotides are TGTGCCAGCAGCCCAACAGGTTCGCTGAACTATGGCTACACCTTC.